This TCR beta chain derives from a study of blood T cell repertoires in COVID-19 (dated by TCRdb to the early 2020s). Regarding the complete study: Collaborator samples came from the United States, Italy and Spain and covered acute and convalescent phases of COVID-19. The material from the prospective study consisted of cDNA or gDNA derived from T cells, B-cell-depleted T cells, or PBMCs. The dataset comprised deeply sampled blood TCRbeta repertoires from subjects exposed to, actively infected with, or recovered from COVID-19. A freely available public database, intended as a resource for researchers studying the immune response to SARS-CoV-2, is where the repertoires were released. Samples were obtained from the ongoing ImmuneRACE study (first 160 participants) and from approximately 1,200 subjects provided by 6 global collaborators. The sample metadata nearly always contained a de-identified subject ID, COVID-19 status, age in years and sex. Where available, HLA class I and class II types were taken from metadata supplied by the sample provider and were not determined by assay-based typing.

In the prospective study, participants were roughly 18 to 89 years old, resided in fewer than 25 geographic areas of the United States, and were enrolled through a virtual design. In the prospective study, participants were assigned to cohorts based on the clinical history participants reported in a screening survey and a study questionnaire. ImmuneRACE Cohort 3 recovered participants were defined by two consecutive negative NP/OP PCR tests, healthcare professional clearance, or symptom resolution. Mobile phlebotomists in the prospective study collected whole blood, serum and a nasopharyngeal or oropharyngeal swab from every participant. Participants in the prospective study had the option to provide additional blood draws and questionnaires over an approximately 2-month period. Before DNA extraction, blood samples from the prospective study were shipped at room temperature or frozen. In the case of this clone: There is no known antigen for this receptor. The sample holds no much larger clone one base away, and base qualities are not on file.

TCRbeta CDR3 regions were amplified from genomic DNA using the immunoSEQ Assay, a bias-controlled multiplex PCR. From the authors' description of their analysis: Within the assay, amplification of reference gene primers was used to estimate how many nucleated cells each sample contained. Sequence reads were collapsed and filtered to measure the absolute abundance of every unique TCRbeta CDR3 rearrangement. For each sample, productive Simpson clonality was calculated as the square root of Simpson's diversity index across productive rearrangements. Sourced from immuneACCESS, this table was stored by TCRdb with only in-frame sequences that have V and J called. A share of the clones is absent; for the studies checked, an unresolved V gene accounts for under half, and the remainder has no known explanation. That table is the source of V, J and clone size, and D and trimming were worked out from the DNA. The sample table shows about 430,000 clones, and 80% to 90% are seen once. Around 1.1% of the sample comes from the top ten.

V lost 1 base and J lost 1 base; the stretch between them is 14 bases long. The CDR3 holds 17 amino acids from the cysteine to the phenylalanine. This entry keeps only the CDR3 DNA: 51 bases, framed from base 1. CDR1 and CDR2 (LGHDT, YNNKEL) derive from the germline V gene (reference sequence). Findings and caveats that apply to the study as a whole: The amount of clinical and demographic metadata varied by source and participant and was provided uncurated.

Sample: PBMCs or T cells enriched from blood (not recorded which). The chain was built from TRBV3-1 (or the pseudogene TRBV3-2) and TRBJ1-5; the D region possibly corresponds to TRBD1 (6 bases align). This clonotype was sampled from a young man who had recovered from COVID-19. Read as DNA, the sequence is TGTGCCAGCAGCCAAGGGGTTCTGGGGGCAAGCAATCAGCCCCAGCATTTT. Its coded protein is CASSQGVLGASNQPQHF.